This T cell receptor beta chain was profiled in a study of molecular identifiers for immune sequencing clone quantification (dated by TCRdb to the late 2010s). Broadly, across the study: For a replicate experiment, RNA from approximately 20,000 or 98,000 naive CD8 T cells was divided into five aliquots, and four of the five aliquots were sequenced. This methods study benchmarked molecular-identifier clustering-based TCR repertoire sequencing (MIDCIRS) and TCR RNA copy counting, using CD8 T cells to do so.

The library was produced with PCR. The data were produced on a NextSeq 500. Bulk TCR libraries were prepared as previously described, using TCR primers listed in Table S5. Total RNA was purified with the Qiagen AllPrep DNA/RNA kit. Reads from multiple sequencing runs of the same library were pooled before analysis. The original methods were these. Reads were retained only if their TCR constant sequence matched exactly, and those retained reads were trimmed to 150 nt and grouped according to their 12-nt molecular barcodes. Reads in each barcode group were sub-clustered using a 15% Levenshtein threshold, and a quality-weighted consensus sequence was built for each RNA molecule. Non-functional sequences were discarded, and so were lower-count sequences lying one edit away from another sequence. Based on fitting two negative binomial distributions, any barcode sub-cluster with under 20% of the maximum read count was discarded. TCRdb redid the processing of the public reads, applying fastp at Q25 and MiXCR, and retained in-frame beta chains. Rows merge per CDR3 protein into single entries with the most common DNA and genes. These V and J calls rely on TCRdb rather than the paper's analysis. For this sample the table gives about 97,000 distinct CDR3 sequences, of which 30% to 45% were detected only once. The leading ten clones occupy about a tenth of the sample.

The investigation overall reported the following: A single cell's worth of spiked-in Jurkat TCR RNA was reported detectable even among one million naive CD8 T cells. Modeling gave about three recovered TCR RNA copies per cell versus 8 to 10 by digital PCR, implying roughly 30% capture efficiency. When barcode sub-clustering was omitted, TCR diversity was inflated by chimeric consensus sequences, with chimeras reaching as high as 47%. The sizes of highly expanded clones could end up underestimated when identical TCR molecules share a barcode. In CMV-specific effector cells, clones with more than 20 RNA copies accounted for over 97% of molecules, whereas in naive cells such clones accounted for under 1%. The naive libraries included spiked-in Jurkat TCR RNA (around 9 copies' worth), and this RNA is not part of the donor repertoire.

The CDR3 runs 14 amino acids, cysteine and phenylalanine included. Only the CDR3 DNA stays, 42 bases, in frame from base 1. Relative to germline, V is missing 5 bases and J is missing 5 bases, with 6 bases of the junction outside any gene match. As encoded in the germline V gene, CDR1 is SGDLS while CDR2 is YYNGEE. Libraries of naive CD8 T cells were generated from around 20,000 to 1,000,000 sorted cells, with 10%, 30% or 50% of the purified RNA used. Naive CD8 T cells were FACS-sorted as CD8+CD4-CCR7+CD45RA+ on a BD FACSAria II into RLT Plus buffer. Approximately 9 TCR copies' worth of Jurkat RNA were spiked into roughly 20,000-1,000,000 naive CD8 T cell samples to test detection sensitivity. Enrichment of CD8 T cells was done with RosetteSep CD8+ T Cell Enrichment Cocktail plus Ficoll-Paque, and ACK red cell lysis came afterward. This clonotype appeared many times. Its antigen target is currently unknown. Base qualities are not provided; no much larger clone lies one nucleotide away.

The sample taken for sequencing was naive CD8+ T cells from blood, with Jurkat cell RNA spiked in. What the cell subset or site label conveys for this sample: FACS-sorted CD8+CD4-CCR7+CD45RA+ naive T cells. Recombination linked TRBV9 to TRBJ2-5, with TRBD1 matching 10 junction bases. This clonotype was obtained from a human donor in good health. Some libraries in this study had Jurkat cell RNA spiked in. The CDR3 region reads CASSDRGLGETQYF. At the DNA level, the sequence is TGTGCCAGCAGTGACAGGGGGCTCGGGGAGACCCAGTACTTC.